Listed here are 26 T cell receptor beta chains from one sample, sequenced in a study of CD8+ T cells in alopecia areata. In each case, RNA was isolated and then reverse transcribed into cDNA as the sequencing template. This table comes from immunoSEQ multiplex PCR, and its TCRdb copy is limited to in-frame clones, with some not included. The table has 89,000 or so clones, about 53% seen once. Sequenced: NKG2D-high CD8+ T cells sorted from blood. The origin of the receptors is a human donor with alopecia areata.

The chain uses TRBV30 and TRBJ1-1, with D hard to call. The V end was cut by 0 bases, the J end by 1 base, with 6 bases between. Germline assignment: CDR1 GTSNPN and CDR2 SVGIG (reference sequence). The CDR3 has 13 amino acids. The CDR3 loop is CAWSVLENTEAFF. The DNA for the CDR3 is TGTGCCTGGAGTGTACTGGAGAACACTGAAGCTTTCTTT.

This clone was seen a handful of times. The CDR3 here is CSVEGEGARGKLFF. CDR3 coding DNA: TGCAGCGTTGAAGGGGAGGGGGCGCGAGGAAAACTGTTTTTT. This chain links TRBV29-1 with TRBJ1-4; 7 bases fit TRBD1. The germline CDR1 and CDR2 sequences are SQVTM and ANQGSEA. Trimming took 1 base from V and 10 from J; bases not matched to a gene: 9. The CDR3 extends over 14 amino acids.

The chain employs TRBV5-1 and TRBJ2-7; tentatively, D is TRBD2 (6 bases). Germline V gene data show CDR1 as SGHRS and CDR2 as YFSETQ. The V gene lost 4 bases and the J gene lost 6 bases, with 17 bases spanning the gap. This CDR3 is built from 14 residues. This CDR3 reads CASSPRKREVEQYF. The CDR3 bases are TGCGCCAGCAGCCCAAGGAAAAGGGAGGTCGAGCAGTACTTC. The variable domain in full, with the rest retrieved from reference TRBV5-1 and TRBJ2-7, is KAGVTQTPRYLIKTRGQQVTLSCSPISGHRSVSWYQQTPGQGLQFLFEYFSETQRNKGNFPGRFSGRQFSNSRSEMNVSTLELGDSALYLCASSPRKREVEQYFGPGTRLTVT.

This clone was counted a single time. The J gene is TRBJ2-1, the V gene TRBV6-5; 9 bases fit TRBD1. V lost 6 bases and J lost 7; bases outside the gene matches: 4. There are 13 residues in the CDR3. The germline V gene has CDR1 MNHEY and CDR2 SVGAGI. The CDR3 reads CASSRQGGNEQFF. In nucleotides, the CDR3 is TGTGCCAGCAGCCGACAGGGGGGGAATGAGCAGTTCTTC.

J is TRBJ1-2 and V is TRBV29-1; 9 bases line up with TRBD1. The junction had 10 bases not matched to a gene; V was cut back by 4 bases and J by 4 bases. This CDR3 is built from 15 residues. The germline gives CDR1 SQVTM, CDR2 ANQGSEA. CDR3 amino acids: CSVVIGGQGGYGYTF. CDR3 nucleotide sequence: TGCAGCGTTGTAATTGGGGGACAGGGAGGCTATGGCTACACCTTC.

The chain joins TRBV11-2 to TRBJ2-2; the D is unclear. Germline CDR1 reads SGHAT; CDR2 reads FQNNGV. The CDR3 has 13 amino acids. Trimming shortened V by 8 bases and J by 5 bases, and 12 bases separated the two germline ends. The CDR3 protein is CASGPWGTGELFF. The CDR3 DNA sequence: TGTGCCAGCGGGCCCTGGGGTACCGGGGAGCTGTTTTTT.

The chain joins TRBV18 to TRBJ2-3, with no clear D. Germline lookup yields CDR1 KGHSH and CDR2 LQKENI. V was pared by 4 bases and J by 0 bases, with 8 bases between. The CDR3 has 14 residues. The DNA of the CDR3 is TGTGCCAGCTCACGGGCGGATAGCACAGATACGCAGTATTTT. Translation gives CASSRADSTDTQYF.

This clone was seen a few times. CDR3 bases: TGCGCCAGCAGCCAAGTGGCGGGGGGGGTTCAAGAGACCCAGTACTTC. This gives the protein CASSQVAGGVQETQYF. The V gene is TRBV4-1, the J gene TRBJ2-5, with 9 bases aligning to TRBD2. CDR1 is MGHRA and CDR2 is YSYEKL in the germline V gene. The CDR3 loop spans 16 amino acids. Trimming removed 1 base from V and 2 bases from J; junction bases left unmatched: 5.

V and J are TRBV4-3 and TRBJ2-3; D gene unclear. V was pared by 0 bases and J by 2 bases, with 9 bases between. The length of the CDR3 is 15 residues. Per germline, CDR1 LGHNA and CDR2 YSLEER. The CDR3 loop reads CASSQDPKPTDTQYF. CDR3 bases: TGCGCCAGCAGCCAAGATCCGAAGCCCACAGATACGCAGTATTTT.

The DNA for the CDR3 is TGCGCCAGCAGCACATCTTCGTTGGGGGAGCTGTTTTTT. It encodes CASSTSSLGELFF. V is TRBV5-1 and J is TRBJ2-2; D unclear. Germline V gene sequence: CDR1 SGHRS, CDR2 YFSETQ. The V gene lost 4 bases and the J gene lost 8 bases, with 12 bases spanning the gap. CDR3 length equals 13 residues.

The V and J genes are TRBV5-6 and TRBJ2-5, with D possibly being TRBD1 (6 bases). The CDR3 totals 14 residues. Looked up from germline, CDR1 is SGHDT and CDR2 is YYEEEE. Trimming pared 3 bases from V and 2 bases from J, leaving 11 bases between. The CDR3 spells CASSWTVIQETQYF. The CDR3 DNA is TGTGCCAGCAGCTGGACAGTTATACAAGAGACCCAGTACTTC.

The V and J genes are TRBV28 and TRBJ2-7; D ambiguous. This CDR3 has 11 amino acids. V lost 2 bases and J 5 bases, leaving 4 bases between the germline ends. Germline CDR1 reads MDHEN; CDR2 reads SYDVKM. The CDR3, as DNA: TGTGCCAGCAGTTTAGGGAACGAGCAGTACTTC. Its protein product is CASSLGNEQYF.

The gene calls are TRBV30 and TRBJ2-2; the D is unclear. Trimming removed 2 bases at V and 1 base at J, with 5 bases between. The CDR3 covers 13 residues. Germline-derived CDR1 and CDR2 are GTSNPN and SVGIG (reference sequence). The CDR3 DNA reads TGTGCCTGGAGTTGGGGGAACACCGGGGAGCTGTTTTTT. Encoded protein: CAWSWGNTGELFF.

The CDR3 nucleotides read TGTGCCTTAGGGACAGGGCAAAACTACGAGCAGTACTTC. It yields the protein CALGTGQNYEQYF. The chain uses TRBV30 and TRBJ2-7, with 9 positions matching TRBD1. The germline V gene has CDR1 GTSNPN and CDR2 SVGIG (reference sequence). The CDR3 runs to 13 residues. With V trimmed by 7 bases and J by 3 bases, 7 bases remained unmatched.

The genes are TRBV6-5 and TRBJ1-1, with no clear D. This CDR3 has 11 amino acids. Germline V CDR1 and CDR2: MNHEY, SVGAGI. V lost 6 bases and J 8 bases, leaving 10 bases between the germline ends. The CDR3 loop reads CASSYDSEAFF. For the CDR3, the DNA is TGTGCCAGCAGCTACGACTCGGAAGCTTTCTTT.

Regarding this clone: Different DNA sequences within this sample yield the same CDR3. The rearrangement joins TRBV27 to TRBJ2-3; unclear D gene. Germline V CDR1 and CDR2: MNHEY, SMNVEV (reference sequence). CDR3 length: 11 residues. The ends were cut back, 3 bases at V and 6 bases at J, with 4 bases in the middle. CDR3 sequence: CASSLGDTQYF. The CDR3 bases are TGTGCCAGCAGTTTGGGTGATACGCAGTATTTT.

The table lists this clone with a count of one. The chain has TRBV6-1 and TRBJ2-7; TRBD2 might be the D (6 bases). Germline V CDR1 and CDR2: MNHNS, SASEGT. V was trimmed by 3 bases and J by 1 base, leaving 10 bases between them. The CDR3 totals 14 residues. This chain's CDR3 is CASSDTGTSYEQYF. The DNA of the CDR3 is TGTGCCAGCAGTGATACCGGGACTTCCTACGAGCAGTACTTC.

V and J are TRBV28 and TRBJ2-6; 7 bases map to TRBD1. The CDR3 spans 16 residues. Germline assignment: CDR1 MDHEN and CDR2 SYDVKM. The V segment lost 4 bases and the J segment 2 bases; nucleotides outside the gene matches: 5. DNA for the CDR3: TGTGCCAGCAGTTCTCTCAGGGGGACTGGGGCCAACGTCCTGACTTTC. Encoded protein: CASSSLRGTGANVLTF.

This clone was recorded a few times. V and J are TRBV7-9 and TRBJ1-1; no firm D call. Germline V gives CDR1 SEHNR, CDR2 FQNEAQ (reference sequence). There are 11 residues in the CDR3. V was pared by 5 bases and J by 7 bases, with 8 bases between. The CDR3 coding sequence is TGTGCCAGCAGCACGATGGGTGAAGCTTTCTTT. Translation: CASSTMGEAFF.

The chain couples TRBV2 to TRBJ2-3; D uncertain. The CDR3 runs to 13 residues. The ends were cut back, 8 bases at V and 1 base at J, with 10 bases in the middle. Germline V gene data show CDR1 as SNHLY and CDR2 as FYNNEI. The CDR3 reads CASFGQGTDTQYF. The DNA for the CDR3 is TGTGCCAGCTTTGGGCAGGGCACAGATACGCAGTATTTT.

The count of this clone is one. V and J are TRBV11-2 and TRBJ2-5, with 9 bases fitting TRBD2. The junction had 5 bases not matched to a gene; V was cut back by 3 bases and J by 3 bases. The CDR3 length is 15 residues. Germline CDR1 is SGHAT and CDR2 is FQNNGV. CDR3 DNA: TGTGCCAGCAGCTTCGGACTAGCGCCGAAAGAGACCCAGTACTTC. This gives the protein CASSFGLAPKETQYF.

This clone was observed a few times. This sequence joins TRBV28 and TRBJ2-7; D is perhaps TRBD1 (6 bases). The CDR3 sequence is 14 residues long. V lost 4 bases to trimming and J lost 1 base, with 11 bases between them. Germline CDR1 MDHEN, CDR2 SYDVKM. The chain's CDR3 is CASSYGGSSYEQYF. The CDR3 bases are TGTGCCAGCAGTTATGGGGGCAGTTCCTACGAGCAGTACTTC.

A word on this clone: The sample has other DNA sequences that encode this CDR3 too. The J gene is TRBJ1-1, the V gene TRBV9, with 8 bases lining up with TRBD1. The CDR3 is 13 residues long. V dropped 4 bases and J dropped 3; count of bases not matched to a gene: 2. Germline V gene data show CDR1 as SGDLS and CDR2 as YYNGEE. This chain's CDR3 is CASSPTGDTEAFF. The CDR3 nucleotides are TGTGCCAGCAGCCCGACAGGGGACACTGAAGCTTTCTTT.

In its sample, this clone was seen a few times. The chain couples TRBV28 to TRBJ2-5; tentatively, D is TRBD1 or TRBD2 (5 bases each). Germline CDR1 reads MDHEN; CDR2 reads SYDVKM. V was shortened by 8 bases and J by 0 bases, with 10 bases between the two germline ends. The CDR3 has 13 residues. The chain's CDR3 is CASQRGNQETQYF. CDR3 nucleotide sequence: TGTGCCAGCCAGAGGGGAAACCAAGAGACCCAGTACTTC.

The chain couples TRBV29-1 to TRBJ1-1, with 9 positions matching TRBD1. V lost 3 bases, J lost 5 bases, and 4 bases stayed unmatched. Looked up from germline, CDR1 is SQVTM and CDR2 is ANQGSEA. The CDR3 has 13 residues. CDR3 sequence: CSVDKDRGTEAFF. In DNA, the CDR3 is TGCAGCGTTGATAAGGACAGGGGAACTGAAGCTTTCTTT.

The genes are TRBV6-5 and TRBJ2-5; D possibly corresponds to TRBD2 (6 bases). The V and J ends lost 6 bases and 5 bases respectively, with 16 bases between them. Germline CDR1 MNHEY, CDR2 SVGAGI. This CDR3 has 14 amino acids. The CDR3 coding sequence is TGTGCCAGCAGCCCCGGGGGTGGATGGGAGACCCAGTACTTC. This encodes CASSPGGGWETQYF.